Below, one T cell receptor (beta chain) is given with its context. The antigen remains undetermined. The record originates from a study of OX40 agonist ivuxolimab in advanced cancers. Study results and caveats: The average count of expanded clones was higher among CD8+ T cells than among CD4+.

The assay was immunoSEQ multiplex PCR, and TCRdb's table has in-frame clones only and misses some. The data hold approximately 58,000 clones, with roughly 84% observed a single time. The input for sequencing was CD4+ or CD8+ T cells sorted from blood, taken in a trial of the OX40 agonist ivuxolimab. This receptor was obtained from an adult with an advanced solid tumor such as melanoma, head and neck, liver or kidney cancer.

This CDR3 is CASSPPPGTLGSPLHF. DNA of the CDR3: TGTGCCAGCAGCCCACCTCCGGGGACGCTTGGGTCACCCCTCCACTTT. J is TRBJ1-6 and V is TRBV4-2; a weak D match, TRBD1 (5 bases). Trimming took off 4 bases at V and 10 bases at J, with 20 bases between the two ends. The CDR3 has 16 residues. Per germline, CDR1 LGHNA and CDR2 YNFKEQ.